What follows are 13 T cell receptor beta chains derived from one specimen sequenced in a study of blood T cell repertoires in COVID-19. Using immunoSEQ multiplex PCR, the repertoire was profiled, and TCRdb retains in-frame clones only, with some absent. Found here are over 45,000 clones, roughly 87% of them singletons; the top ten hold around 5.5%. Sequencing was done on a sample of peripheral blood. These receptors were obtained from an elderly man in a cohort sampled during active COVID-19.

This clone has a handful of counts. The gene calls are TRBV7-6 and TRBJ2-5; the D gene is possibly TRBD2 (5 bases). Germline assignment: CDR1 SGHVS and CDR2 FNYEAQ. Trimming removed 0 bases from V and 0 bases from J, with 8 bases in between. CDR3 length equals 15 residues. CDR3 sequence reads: CASSLAAADQETQYF. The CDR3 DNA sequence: TGTGCCAGCAGCTTAGCCGCAGCGGACCAAGAGACCCAGTACTTC.

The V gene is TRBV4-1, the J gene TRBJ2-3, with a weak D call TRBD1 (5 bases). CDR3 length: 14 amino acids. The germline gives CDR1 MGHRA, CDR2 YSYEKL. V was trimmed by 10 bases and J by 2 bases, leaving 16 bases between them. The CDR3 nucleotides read TGCGCCACCAAAGCAGGGAAGTCCACAGATACGCAGTATTTT. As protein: CATKAGKSTDTQYF.

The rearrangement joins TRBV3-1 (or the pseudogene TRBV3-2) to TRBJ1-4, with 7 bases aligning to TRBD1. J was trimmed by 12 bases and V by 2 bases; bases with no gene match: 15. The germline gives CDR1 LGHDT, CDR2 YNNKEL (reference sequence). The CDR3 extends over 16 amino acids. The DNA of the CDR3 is TGTGCCAGCAGCCAACCTTGGACAGGCCTTATGGGAGAACTGTTTTTT. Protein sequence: CASSQPWTGLMGELFF.

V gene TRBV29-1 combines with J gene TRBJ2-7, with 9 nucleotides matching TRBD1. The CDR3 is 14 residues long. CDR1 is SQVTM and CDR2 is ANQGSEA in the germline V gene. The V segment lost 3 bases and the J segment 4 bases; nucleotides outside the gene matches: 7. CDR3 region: CSVDGDREGYEQYF. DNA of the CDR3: TGCAGCGTTGATGGGGACAGGGAAGGTTACGAGCAGTACTTC.

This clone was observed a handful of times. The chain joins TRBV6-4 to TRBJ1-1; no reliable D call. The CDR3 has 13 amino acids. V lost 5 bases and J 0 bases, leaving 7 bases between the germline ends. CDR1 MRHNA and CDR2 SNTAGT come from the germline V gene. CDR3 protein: CASSSQLNTEAFF. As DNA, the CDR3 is TGTGCCAGCAGTTCTCAGTTGAACACTGAAGCTTTCTTT.

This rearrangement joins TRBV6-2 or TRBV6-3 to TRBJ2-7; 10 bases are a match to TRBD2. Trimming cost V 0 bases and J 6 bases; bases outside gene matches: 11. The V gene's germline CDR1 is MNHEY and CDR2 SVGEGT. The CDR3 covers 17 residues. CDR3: CASSYSNLLAGAGEQYF. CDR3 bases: TGTGCCAGCAGTTACTCGAATCTCCTAGCGGGAGCGGGCGAGCAGTACTTC.

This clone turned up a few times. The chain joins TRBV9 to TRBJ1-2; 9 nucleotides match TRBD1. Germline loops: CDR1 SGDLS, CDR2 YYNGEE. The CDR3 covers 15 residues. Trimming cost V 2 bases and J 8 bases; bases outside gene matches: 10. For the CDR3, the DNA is TGTGCCAGCAGCGTTGAACAGGGGGCCCTCTCGGGCTACACCTTC. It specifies CASSVEQGALSGYTF. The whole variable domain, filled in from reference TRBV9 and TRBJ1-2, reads DSGVTQTPKHLITATGQRVTLRCSPRSGDLSVYWYQQSLDQGLQFLIQYYNGEERAKGNILERFSAQQFPDLHSELNLSSLELGDSALYFCASSVEQGALSGYTFGSGTRLTVV.

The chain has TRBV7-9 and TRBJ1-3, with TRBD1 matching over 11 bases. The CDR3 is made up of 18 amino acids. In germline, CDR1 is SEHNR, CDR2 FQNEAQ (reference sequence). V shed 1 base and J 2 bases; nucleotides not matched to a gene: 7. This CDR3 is CASSLGADRGLTGNTIYF. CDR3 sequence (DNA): TGTGCCAGCAGCTTAGGGGCGGACAGGGGGCTAACTGGAAACACCATATATTTT.

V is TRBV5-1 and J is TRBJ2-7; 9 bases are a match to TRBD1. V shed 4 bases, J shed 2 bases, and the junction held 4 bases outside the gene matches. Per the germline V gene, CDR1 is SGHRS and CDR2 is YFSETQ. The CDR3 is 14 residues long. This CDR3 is CASSPRQGAYEQYF. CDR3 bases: TGCGCCAGCAGCCCCCGACAGGGGGCCTACGAGCAGTACTTC.

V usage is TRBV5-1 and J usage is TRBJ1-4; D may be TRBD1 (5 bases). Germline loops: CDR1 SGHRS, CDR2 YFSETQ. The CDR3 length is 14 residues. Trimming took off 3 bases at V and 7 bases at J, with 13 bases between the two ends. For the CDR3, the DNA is TGCGCCAGCAGCTCCGGCAGGGCGGCTGAAAAACTGTTTTTT. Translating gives CASSSGRAAEKLFF.

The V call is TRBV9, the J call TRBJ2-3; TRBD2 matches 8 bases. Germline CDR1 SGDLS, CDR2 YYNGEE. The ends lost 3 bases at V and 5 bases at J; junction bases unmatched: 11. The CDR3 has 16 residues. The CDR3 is CASSATGTSAIDTQYF. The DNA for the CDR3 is TGTGCCAGCAGCGCTACCGGGACTAGTGCAATAGATACGCAGTATTTT.

CDR3 loop: CASSVQDRGHTGELFF. The CDR3 nucleotides are TGTGCCAGCAGCGTACAAGACAGGGGGCACACCGGGGAGCTGTTTTTT. The J gene is TRBJ2-2, the V gene TRBV9; 10 bases are a match to TRBD1. In germline, CDR1 is SGDLS, CDR2 YYNGEE. The V and J ends lost 1 base and 3 bases, in that order; junction bases with no gene match: 3. The CDR3 is 16 residues long.

The CDR3 here is CASRQQGANTEAFF. In DNA form, the CDR3 reads TGTGCCAGTAGACAACAGGGGGCTAACACTGAAGCTTTCTTT. The chain recombines TRBV19 with TRBJ1-1, with TRBD1 matching over 9 bases. CDR3 size: 14 residues. Germline lookup yields CDR1 LNHDA and CDR2 SQIVND (reference sequence). V was pared by 6 bases and J by 2 bases, with 4 bases of the junction left unmatched.